These 7 T cell receptor beta chains were sequenced from one sample in a study of T cells in Graves' hyperthyroidism and ophthalmopathy. Authors of the study amplified TCR beta CDR3 regions from RNA transcripts. In the first-round RT-PCR of the TCR CDR3, the HTBI primer set was used. MiXCR, run by TCRdb on the multiplex PCR reads, gives a single entry per CDR3 protein. The sample lists under 70,000 distinct CDR3 sequences, around 53% occurring once. What was sequenced was blood. The receptor source for this set is a woman between 55 and 75 years old with Graves' ophthalmopathy.

The V call is TRBV19, the J call TRBJ2-2; 7 bases are shared with TRBD2. J lost 1 base, V lost 7 bases, and 3 bases had no gene match. The germline gives CDR1 LNHDA, CDR2 SQIVND (reference sequence). CDR3 size: 14 residues. In DNA form, the CDR3 reads TGTGCCAGTATGGGGGGGAAGAACACCGGGGAGCTGTTTTTT. Translating it yields CASMGGKNTGELFF.

This clonotype has just one count. The rearrangement joins TRBV11-2 to TRBJ2-3; 9 bases align to TRBD2. Unmatched junction bases numbered 8, after V lost 5 bases and J lost 5 bases. The CDR3 length is 15 residues. CDR1 and CDR2 from the germline V gene are SGHAT and FQNNGV. For the CDR3, the DNA is TGTGCCAGCAGCCACGCGGGGGGGCACGGAGATACGCAGTATTTT. Translation: CASSHAGGHGDTQYF.

This chain connects TRBV7-9 to TRBJ2-5; a possible D gene is TRBD1 (6 bases). Trimming shortened V by 0 bases and J by 5 bases, and 10 bases separated the two germline ends. The CDR3 totals 14 residues. In germline, CDR1 is SEHNR, CDR2 FQNEAQ (reference sequence). In DNA form, the CDR3 reads TGTGCCAGCAGCTTAGCCAGGGGTTATGAGACCCAGTACTTC. This codes for CASSLARGYETQYF.

This clonotype was detected many times. CDR3 nucleotide sequence: TGTGCCAGCAGCTTAAGCACCCGGGCACCCCTCCACTTT. The encoded protein is CASSLSTRAPLHF. The rearrangement links TRBV7-3 to TRBJ1-6, with no clear D. Germline assignment: CDR1 SGHTA and CDR2 FQGTGA. CDR3 size: 13 residues. Trimming shortened V by 1 base and J by 11 bases, and 9 bases separated the two germline ends. Filled out from reference TRBV7-3 and TRBJ1-6, the complete variable domain reads GAGVSQTPSNKVTEKGKYVELRCDPISGHTALYWYRQSLGQGPEFLIYFQGTGAADDSGLPNDRFFAVRPEGSVSTLKIQRTERGDSAVYLCASSLSTRAPLHFGNGTRLTVT.

As regards this clonotype: The junction shows a germline mismatch at one end, possibly a read error. J is TRBJ2-1 and V is TRBV7-3, with 7 positions matching TRBD2. Germline V gives CDR1 SGHTA, CDR2 FQGTGA. The CDR3 runs 17 residues. This chain's CDR3 is CASSLLGGRYLGNEQFF. The CDR3 DNA reads TGCGCCAGCAGCCTATTGGGGGGGAGGTATCTTGGGAATGAGCAGTTCTTC.

This clonotype showed up many times. The rearrangement uses TRBV7-9 and TRBJ1-1, with D unclear. CDR1 is SEHNR and CDR2 is FQNEAQ in the germline V gene (reference sequence). Deletions cut 4 bases from V and 1 base from J, with 10 bases between. The CDR3 runs 14 residues. CDR3 residues: CASSYPSKNTEAFF. The CDR3 DNA reads TGTGCCAGCAGCTACCCATCCAAGAACACTGAAGCTTTCTTT.

The chain recombines TRBV7-9 with TRBJ2-7; 9 bases are shared with TRBD1. Germline V gene sequence: CDR1 SEHNR, CDR2 FQNEAQ (reference sequence). The CDR3 extends over 17 amino acids. V shed 1 base, J shed 4 bases, and the junction held 11 bases outside the gene matches. The CDR3 DNA reads as TGTGCCAGCAGCTTAGACTCGACAGGGGGAAACTTATACGAGCAGTACTTC. Its protein product is CASSLDSTGGNLYEQYF.